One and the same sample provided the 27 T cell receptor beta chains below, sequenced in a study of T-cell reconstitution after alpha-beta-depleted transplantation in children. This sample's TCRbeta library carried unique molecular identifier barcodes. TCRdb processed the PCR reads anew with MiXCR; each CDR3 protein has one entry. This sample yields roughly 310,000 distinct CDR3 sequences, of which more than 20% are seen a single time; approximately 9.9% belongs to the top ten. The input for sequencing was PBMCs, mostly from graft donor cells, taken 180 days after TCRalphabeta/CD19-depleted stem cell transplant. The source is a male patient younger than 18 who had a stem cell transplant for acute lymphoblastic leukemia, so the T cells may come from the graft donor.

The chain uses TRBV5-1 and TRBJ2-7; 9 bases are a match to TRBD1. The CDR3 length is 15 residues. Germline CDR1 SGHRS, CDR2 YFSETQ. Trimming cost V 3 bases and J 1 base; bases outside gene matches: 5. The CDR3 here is CASSWGTGPSYEQYF. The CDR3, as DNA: TGCGCCAGCAGCTGGGGGACAGGGCCATCCTACGAGCAGTACTTC.

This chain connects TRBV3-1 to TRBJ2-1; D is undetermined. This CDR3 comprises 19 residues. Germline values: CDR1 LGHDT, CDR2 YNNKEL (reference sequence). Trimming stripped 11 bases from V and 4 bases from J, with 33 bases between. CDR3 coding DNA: TGTGCCTTCTGTTTCGGCGGCAAGGTCCCAATACGGTTATACAATGAGCAGTTCTTC. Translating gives CAFCFGGKVPIRLYNEQFF.

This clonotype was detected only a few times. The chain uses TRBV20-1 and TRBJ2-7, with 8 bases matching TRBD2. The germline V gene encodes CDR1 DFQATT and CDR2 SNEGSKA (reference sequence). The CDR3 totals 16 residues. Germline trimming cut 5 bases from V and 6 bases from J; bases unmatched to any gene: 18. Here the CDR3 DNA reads TGCAGTGCTCGATCTGGGGACGGGAGGGGAGGGCTCGAGCAGTACTTC. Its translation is CSARSGDGRGGLEQYF.

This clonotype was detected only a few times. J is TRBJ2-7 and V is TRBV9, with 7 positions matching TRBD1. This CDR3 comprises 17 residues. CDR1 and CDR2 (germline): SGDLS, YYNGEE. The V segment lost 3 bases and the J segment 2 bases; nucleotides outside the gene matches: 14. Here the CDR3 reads CASSAELPGQIPYEQYF. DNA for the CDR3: TGTGCCAGCAGCGCCGAACTCCCGGGACAGATCCCCTACGAGCAGTACTTC. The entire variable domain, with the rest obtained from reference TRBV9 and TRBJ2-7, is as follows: DSGVTQTPKHLITATGQRVTLRCSPRSGDLSVYWYQQSLDQGLQFLIQYYNGEERAKGNILERFSAQQFPDLHSELNLSSLELGDSALYFCASSAELPGQIPYEQYFGPGTRLTVT.

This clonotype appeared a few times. This chain's CDR3 is CASSLGQGVGKNIQYF. The CDR3 DNA reads TGCGCCAGCAGCTTGGGGCAGGGAGTGGGCAAAAACATTCAGTACTTC. The V gene is TRBV5-1, the J gene TRBJ2-4; D tentatively reads TRBD1 or TRBD2 (5 bases each). Germline V gene lookup returns CDR1 SGHRS and CDR2 YFSETQ. With 0 bases removed from V and 3 bases from J, the gap between germline ends came to 13 bases. CDR3 length: 16 amino acids.

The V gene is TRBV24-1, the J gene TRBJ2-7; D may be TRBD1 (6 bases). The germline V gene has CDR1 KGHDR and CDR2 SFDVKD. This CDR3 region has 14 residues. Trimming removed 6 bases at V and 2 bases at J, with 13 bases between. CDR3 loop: CATSWDTRAYEQYF. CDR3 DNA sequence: TGTGCCACCAGTTGGGACACGCGAGCCTACGAGCAGTACTTC.

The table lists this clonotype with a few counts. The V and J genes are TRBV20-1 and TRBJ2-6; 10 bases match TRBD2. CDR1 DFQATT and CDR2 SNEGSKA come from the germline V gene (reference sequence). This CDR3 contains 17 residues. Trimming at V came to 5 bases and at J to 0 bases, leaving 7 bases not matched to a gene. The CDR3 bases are TGCAGTGCTTCTACTAGCGGGGCGCCCTCTGGGGCCAACGTCCTGACTTTC. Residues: CSASTSGAPSGANVLTF.

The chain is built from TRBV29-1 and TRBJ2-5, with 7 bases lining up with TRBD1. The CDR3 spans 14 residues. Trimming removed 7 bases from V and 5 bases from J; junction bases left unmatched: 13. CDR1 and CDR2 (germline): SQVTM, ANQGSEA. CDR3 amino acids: CSGTRTGRFETQYF. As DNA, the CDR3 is TGCAGCGGAACCCGGACAGGTCGTTTTGAGACCCAGTACTTC. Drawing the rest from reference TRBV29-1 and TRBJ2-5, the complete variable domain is SAVISQKPSRDICQRGTSLTIQCQVDSQVTMMFWYRQQPGQSLTLIATANQGSEATYESGFVIDKFPISRPNLTFSTLTVSNMSPEDSSIYLCSGTRTGRFETQYFGPGTRLLVL.

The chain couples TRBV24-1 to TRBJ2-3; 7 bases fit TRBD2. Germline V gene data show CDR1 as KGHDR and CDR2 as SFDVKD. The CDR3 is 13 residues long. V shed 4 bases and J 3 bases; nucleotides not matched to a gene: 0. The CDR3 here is CATSDGGTDTQYF. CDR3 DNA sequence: TGTGCCACCAGTGACGGGGGGACAGATACGCAGTATTTT.

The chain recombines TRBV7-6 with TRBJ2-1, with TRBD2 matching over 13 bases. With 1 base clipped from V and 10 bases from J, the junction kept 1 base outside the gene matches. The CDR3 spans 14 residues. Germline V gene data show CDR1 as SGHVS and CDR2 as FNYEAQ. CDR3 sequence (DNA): TGTGCCAGCAGCTTAGTACTAGCGGGAGGGGAGCAGTTCTTC. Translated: CASSLVLAGGEQFF. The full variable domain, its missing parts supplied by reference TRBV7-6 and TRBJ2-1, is GAGVSQSPRYKVTKRGQDVALRCDPISGHVSLYWYRQALGQGPEFLTYFNYEAQQDKSGLPNDRFSAERPEGSISTLTIQRTEQRDSAMYRCASSLVLAGGEQFFGPGTRLTVL.

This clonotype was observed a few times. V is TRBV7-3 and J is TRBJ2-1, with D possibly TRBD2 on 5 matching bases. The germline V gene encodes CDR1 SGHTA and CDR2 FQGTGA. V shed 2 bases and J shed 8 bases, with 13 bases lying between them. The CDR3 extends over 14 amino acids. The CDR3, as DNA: TGTGCCAGCAGCTTAGCGGGTAAGGTGGATGAGCAGTTCTTC. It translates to CASSLAGKVDEQFF.

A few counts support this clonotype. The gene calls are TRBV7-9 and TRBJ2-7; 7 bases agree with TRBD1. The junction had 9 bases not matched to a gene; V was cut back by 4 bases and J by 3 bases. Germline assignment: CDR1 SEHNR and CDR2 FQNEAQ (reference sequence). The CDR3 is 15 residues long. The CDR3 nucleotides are TGTGCCAGCAGCTCTACCGACAGGGCGAACTACGAGCAGTACTTC. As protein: CASSSTDRANYEQYF.

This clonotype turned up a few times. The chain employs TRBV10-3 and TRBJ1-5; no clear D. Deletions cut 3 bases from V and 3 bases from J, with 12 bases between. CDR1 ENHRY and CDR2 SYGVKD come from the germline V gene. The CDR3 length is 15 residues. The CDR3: CAISEGFGINQPQHF. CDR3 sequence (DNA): TGTGCCATCAGTGAAGGTTTTGGGATCAATCAGCCCCAGCATTTT.

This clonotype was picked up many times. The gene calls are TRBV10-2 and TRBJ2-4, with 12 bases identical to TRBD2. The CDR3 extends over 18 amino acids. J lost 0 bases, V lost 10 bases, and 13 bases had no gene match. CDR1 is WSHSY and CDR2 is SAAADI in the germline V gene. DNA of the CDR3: TGCGCCACCACCCTAGCGGGAGGGTTCCAGTTAGCCAAAAACATTCAGTACTTC. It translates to CATTLAGGFQLAKNIQYF.

The CDR3 region has the DNA TGTGCCAGCAGCGTAGTCGGGCGCGAAAGAGGTGAAGCTTTCTTT. Translating gives CASSVVGRERGEAFF. The rearrangement joins TRBV9 to TRBJ1-1; D gene ambiguous. The CDR3 spans 15 residues. Deletions cut 0 bases from V and 7 bases from J, with 16 bases between. Per germline, CDR1 SGDLS and CDR2 YYNGEE. Combining the CDR3 with reference TRBV9 and TRBJ1-1 gives the whole variable domain DSGVTQTPKHLITATGQRVTLRCSPRSGDLSVYWYQQSLDQGLQFLIQYYNGEERAKGNILERFSAQQFPDLHSELNLSSLELGDSALYFCASSVVGRERGEAFFGQGTRLTVV.

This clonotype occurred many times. CDR3 region: CASSLRGYNEQFF. CDR3 bases: TGCGCCAGCAGCTTGCGAGGGTACAATGAGCAGTTCTTC. The chain joins TRBV5-1 to TRBJ2-1; tentatively, D is TRBD2 (5 bases). Germline V lookup: CDR1 SGHRS, CDR2 YFSETQ. Trimming stripped 1 base from V and 4 bases from J, with 6 bases between. This CDR3 has 13 residues.

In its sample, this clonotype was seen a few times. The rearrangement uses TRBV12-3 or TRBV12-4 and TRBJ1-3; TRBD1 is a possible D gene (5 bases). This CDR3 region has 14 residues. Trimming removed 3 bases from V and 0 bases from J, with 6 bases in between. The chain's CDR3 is CASSFDSSGNTIYF. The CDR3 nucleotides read TGTGCCAGCAGTTTCGACAGCTCTGGAAACACCATATATTTT.

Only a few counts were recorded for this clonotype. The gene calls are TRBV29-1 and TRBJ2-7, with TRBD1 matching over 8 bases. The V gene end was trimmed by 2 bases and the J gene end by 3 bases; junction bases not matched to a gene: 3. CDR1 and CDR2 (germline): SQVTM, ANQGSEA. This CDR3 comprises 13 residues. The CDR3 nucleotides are TGCAGCGTTGAACGGACAGGGAGCTACGAGCAGTACTTC. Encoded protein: CSVERTGSYEQYF.

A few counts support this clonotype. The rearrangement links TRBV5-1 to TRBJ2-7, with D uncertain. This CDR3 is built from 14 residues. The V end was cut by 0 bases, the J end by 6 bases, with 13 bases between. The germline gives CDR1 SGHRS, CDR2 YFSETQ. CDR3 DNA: TGCGCCAGCAGCTTGGGAACTGTCCCGAGCGAGCAGTACTTC. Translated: CASSLGTVPSEQYF.

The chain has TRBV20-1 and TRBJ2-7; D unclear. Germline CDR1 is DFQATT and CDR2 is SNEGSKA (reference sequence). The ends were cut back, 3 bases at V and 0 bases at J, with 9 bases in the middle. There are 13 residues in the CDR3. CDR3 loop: CSASDFSSYEQYF. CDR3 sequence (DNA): TGCAGTGCTAGTGACTTTTCCTCCTACGAGCAGTACTTC.

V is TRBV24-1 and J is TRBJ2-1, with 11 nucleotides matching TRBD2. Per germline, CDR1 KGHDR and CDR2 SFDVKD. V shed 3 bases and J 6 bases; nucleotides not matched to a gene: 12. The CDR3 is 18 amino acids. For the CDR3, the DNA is TGTGCCACCAGTGATCCTGCCTTACTAGCGGGAGTAGGCAATGAGCAGTTCTTC. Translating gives CATSDPALLAGVGNEQFF.

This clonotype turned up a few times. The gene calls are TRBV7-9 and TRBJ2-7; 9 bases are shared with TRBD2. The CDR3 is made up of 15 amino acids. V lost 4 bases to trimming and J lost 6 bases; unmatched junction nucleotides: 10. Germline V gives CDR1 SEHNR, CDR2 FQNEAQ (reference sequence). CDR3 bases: TGTGCCAGCAGCTCGACTAGCGGTTCCACAGGCGAGCAGTACTTC. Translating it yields CASSSTSGSTGEQYF.

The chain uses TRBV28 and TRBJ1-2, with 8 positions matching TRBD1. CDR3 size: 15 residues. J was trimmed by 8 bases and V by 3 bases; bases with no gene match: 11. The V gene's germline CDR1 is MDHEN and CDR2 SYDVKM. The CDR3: CASSFPFGTGPGYTF. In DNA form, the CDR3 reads TGTGCCAGCAGTTTCCCCTTCGGGACAGGTCCCGGCTACACCTTC.

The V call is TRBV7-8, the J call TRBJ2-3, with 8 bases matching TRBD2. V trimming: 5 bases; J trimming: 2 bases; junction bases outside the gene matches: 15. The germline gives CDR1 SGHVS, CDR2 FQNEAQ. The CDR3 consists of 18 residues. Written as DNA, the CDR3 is TGTGCCAGCAGCATCCCGGCTGGGACTAGGACGACCACAGATACGCAGTATTTT. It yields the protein CASSIPAGTRTTTDTQYF.

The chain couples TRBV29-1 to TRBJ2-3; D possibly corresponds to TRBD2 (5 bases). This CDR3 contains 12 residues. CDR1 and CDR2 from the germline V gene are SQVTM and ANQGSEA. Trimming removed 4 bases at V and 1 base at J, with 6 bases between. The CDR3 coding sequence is TGCAGCGTTGTTAGCGGCACAGATACGCAGTATTTT. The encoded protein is CSVVSGTDTQYF.

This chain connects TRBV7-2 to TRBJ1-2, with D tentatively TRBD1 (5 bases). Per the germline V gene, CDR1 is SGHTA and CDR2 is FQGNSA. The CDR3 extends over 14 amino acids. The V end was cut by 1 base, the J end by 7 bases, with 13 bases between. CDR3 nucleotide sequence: TGTGCCAGCAGCTTAGATTGGGGGGTGATTGGCTACACCTTC. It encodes CASSLDWGVIGYTF.

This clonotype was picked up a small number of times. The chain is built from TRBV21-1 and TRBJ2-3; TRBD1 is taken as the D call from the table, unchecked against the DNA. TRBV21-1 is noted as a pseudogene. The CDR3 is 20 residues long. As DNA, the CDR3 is TGTGCCAGCAGCAAAGAATTGGGGATGAGAAGGAGGCTTTCAGGGAATACGCAGTATTTT. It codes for CASSKELGMRRRLSGNTQYF.